The T cell receptor (beta chain) under discussion was sequenced for a study of T cell responses to AZD1222 COVID-19 vaccine. Study conclusions and caveats: Only after the peak T cell response were repertoires sampled. Donors were chiefly white British, with a greater number of females, and clonal diversity was perhaps underestimated. CD4 TCRs linked to vaccination spanned spike, dominating at 160-218 and 743-854.

Germline assignment: CDR1 SGHKS and CDR2 YYEKEE (reference sequence). The CDR3 is made up of 16 amino acids. The V end lost 4 bases, the J end lost 0 bases, and 13 bases lay between the germline ends. Only in-frame clones appear in the TCRdb table, and some are missing; sequencing was by immunoSEQ multiplex PCR. The sample lists 150,000 to 200,000 clones, roughly 92% occurring once. In regard to this clone: Its target is not known.

J is TRBJ2-2 and V is TRBV5-5; D is undetermined. The clonotype comes from an adult in good health. The sample in question was peripheral blood, obtained on day 0 of AZD1222 vaccination. The CDR3: CASSPEPVANTGELFF. CDR3 in DNA: TGTGCCAGCAGCCCTGAACCAGTGGCGAACACCGGGGAGCTGTTTTTT.